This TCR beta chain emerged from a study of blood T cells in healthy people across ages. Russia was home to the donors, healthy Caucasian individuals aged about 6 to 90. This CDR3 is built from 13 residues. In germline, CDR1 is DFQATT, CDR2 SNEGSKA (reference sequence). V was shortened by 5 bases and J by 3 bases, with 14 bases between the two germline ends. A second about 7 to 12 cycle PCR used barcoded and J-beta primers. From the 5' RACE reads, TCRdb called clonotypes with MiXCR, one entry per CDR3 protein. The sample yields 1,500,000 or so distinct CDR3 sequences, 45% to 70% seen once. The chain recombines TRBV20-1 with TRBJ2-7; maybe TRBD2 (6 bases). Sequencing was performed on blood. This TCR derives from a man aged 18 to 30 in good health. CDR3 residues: CSARRHSGYEQYF. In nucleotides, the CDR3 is TGCAGTGCTCGGCGCCATAGCGGCTACGAGCAGTACTTC.